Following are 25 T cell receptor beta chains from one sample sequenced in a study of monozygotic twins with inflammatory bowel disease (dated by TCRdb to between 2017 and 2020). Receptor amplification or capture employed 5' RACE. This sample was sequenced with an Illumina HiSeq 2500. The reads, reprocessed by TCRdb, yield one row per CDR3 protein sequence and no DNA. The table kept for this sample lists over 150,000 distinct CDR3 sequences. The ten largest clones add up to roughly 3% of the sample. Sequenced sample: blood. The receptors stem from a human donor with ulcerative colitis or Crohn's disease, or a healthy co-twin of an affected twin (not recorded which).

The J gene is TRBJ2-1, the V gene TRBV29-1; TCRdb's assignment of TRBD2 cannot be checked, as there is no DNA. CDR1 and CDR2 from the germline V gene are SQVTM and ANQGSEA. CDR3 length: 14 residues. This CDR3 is CSVRLAGGPAEQFF.

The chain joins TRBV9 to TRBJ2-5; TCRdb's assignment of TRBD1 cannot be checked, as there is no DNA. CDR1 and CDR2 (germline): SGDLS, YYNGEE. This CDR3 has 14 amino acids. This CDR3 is CASSLKGTWETQYF.

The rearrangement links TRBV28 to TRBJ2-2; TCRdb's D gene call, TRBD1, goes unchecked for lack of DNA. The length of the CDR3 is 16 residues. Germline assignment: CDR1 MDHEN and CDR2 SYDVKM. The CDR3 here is CASNAGGARLTGELFF.

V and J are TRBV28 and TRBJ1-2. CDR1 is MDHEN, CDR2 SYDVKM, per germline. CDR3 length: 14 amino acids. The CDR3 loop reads CASSLYSGRDGYTF.

Here the CDR3 reads CASSYSGYGYTF. This chain joins TRBV6-5 and TRBJ1-2. This CDR3 spans 12 amino acids. CDR1 MNHEY and CDR2 SVGAGI come from the germline V gene.

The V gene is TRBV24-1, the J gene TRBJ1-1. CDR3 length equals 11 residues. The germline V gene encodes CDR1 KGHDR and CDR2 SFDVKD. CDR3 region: CATKTNTEAFF.

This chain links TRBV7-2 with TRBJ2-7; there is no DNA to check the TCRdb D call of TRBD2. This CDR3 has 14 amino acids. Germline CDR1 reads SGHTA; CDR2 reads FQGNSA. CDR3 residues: CASSIGTSSYEQYF.

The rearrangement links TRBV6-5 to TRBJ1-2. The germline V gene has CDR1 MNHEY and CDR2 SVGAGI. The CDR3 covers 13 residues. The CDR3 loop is CASSRDGHYGYTF.

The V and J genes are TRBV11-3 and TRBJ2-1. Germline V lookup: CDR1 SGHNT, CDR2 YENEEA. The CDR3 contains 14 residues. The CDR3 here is CASSPGGSYNEQFF.

The CDR3 loop reads CSVVGGAGAGETQYF. V gene TRBV29-1 combines with J gene TRBJ2-5; checking the TCRdb D call of TRBD1 is not possible without DNA. The germline gives CDR1 SQVTM, CDR2 ANQGSEA. The CDR3 sequence is 15 residues long.

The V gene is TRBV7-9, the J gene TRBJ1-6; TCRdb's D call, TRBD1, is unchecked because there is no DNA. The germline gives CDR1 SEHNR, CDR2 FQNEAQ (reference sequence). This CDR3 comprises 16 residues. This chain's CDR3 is CASSLYGDAVGSPLHF.

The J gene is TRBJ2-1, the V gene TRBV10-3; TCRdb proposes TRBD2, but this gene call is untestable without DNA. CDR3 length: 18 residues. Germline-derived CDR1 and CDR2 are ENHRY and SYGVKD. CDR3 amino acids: CAISESFGTSGSWNEQFF.

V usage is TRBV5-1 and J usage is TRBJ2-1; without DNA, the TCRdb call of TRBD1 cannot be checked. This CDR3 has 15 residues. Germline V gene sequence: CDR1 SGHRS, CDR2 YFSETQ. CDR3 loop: CASSFDRAPYNEQFF.

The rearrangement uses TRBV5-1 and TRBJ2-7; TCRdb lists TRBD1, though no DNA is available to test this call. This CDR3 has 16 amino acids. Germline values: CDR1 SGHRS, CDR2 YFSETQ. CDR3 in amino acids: CASSLGVQGSLYEQYF.

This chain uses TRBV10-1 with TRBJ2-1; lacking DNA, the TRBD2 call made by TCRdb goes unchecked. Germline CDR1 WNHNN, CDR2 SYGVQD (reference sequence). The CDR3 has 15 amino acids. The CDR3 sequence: CASSAGLAGVNEQFF.

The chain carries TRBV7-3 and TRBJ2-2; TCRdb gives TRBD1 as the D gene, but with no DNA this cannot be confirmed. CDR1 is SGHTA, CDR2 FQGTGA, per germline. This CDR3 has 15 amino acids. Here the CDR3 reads CASSPGRVNTGELFF.

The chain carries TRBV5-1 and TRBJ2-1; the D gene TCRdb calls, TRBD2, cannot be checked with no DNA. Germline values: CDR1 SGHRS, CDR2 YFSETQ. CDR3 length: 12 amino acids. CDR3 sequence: CASSPTSGRTLF.

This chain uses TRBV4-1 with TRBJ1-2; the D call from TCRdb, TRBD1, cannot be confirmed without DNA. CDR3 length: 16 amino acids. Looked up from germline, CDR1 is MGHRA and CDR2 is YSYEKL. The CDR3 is CASSQDRGYSNYGYTF.

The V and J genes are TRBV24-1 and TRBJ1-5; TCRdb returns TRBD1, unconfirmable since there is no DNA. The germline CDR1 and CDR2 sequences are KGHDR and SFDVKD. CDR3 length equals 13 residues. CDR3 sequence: CATSDPGGKPQHF.

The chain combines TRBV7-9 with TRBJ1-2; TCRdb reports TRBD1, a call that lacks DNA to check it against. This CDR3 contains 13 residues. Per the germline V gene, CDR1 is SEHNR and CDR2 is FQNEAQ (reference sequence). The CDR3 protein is CASSVNRDAGYTF.

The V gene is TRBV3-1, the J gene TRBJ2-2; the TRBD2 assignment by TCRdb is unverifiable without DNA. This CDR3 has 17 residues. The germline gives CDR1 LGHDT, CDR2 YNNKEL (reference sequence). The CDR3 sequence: CASSQDRGGINTGELFF. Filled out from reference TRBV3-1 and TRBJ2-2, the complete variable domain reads DTAVSQTPKYLVTQMGNDKSIKCEQNLGHDTMYWYKQDSKKFLKIMFSYNNKELIINETVPNRFSPKSPDKAHLNLHINSLELGDSAVYFCASSQDRGGINTGELFFGEGSRLTVL.

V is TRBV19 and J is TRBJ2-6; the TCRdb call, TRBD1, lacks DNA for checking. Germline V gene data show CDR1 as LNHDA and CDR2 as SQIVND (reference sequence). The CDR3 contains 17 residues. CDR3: CASTGTASLSGANVLTF. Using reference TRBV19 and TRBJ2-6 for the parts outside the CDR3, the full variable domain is DGGITQSPKYLFRKEGQNVTLSCEQNLNHDAMYWYRQDPGQGLRLIYYSQIVNDFQKGDIAEGYSVSREKKESFPLTVTSAQKNPTAFYLCASTGTASLSGANVLTFGAGSRLTVL.

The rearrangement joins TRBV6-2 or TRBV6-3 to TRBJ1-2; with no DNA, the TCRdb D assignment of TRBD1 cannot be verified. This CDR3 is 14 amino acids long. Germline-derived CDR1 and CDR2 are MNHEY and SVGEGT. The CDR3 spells CASINIRTGYGYTF.

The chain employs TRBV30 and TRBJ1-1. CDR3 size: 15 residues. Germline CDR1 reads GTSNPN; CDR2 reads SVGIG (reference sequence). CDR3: CACRRGGGANTEAFF.

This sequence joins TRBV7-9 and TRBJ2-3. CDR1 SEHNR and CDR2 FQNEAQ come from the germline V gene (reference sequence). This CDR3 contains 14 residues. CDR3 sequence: CASSLAATTDAQYF.